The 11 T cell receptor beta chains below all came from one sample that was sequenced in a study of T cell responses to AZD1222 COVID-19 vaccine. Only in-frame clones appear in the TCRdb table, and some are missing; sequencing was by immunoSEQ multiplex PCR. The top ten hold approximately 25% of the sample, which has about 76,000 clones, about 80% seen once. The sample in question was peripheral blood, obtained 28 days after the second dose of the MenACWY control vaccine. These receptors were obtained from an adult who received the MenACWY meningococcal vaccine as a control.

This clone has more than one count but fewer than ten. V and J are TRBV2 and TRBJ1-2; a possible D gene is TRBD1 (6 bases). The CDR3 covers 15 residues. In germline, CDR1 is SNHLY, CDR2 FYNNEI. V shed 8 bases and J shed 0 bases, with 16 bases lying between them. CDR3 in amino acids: CASSPDSLTNYGYTF. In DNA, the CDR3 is TGTGCCAGCTCGCCGGACAGCTTAACTAACTATGGCTACACCTTC.

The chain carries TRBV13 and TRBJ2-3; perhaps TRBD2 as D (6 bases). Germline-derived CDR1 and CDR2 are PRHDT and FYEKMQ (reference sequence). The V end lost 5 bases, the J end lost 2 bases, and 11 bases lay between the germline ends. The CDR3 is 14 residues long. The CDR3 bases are TGTGCCAGCAGCGACCCGGGAGCCACAGATACGCAGTATTTT. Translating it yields CASSDPGATDTQYF.

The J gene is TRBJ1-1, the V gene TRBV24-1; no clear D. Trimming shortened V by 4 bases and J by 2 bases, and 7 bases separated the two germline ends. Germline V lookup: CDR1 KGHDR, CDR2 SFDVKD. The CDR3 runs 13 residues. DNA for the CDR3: TGTGCCACCAGTGACGGCCTTAACACTGAAGCTTTCTTT. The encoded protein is CATSDGLNTEAFF.

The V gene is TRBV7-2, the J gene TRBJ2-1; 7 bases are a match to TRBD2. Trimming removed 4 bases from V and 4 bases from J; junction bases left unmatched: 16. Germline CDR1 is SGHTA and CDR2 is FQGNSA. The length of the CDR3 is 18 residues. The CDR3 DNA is TGTGCCAGCAGCTCCTTTCCGAGGGGCGGGAGACTTTACAATGAGCAGTTCTTC. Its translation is CASSSFPRGGRLYNEQFF.

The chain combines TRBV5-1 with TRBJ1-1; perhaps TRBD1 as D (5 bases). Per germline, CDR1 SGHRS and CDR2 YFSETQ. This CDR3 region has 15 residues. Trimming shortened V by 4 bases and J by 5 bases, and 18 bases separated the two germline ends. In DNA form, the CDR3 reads TGCGCCAGCAGCCGAAGAGGGGCTGGTGGGACTGAAGCTTTCTTT. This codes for CASSRRGAGGTEAFF. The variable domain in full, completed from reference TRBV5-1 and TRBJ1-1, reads KAGVTQTPRYLIKTRGQQVTLSCSPISGHRSVSWYQQTPGQGLQFLFEYFSETQRNKGNFPGRFSGRQFSNSRSEMNVSTLELGDSALYLCASSRRGAGGTEAFFGQGTRLTVV.

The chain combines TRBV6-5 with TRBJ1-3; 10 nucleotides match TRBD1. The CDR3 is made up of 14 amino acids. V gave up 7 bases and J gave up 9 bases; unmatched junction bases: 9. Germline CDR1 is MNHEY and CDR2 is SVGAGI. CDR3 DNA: TGTGCCAGCACCGGGGACAGGGGATTCGGCACCATATATTTT. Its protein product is CASTGDRGFGTIYF.

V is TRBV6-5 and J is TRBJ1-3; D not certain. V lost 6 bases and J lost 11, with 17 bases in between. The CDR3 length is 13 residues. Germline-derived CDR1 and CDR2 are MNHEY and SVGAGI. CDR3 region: CASSPNDPRAIYF. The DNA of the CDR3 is TGTGCCAGCAGCCCAAACGACCCCCGGGCCATATATTTT.

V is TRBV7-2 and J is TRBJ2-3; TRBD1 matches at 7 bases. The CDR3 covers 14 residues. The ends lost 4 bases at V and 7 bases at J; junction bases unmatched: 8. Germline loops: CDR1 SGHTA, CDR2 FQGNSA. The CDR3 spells CASSSGTVLNTQYF. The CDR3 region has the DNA TGTGCCAGCAGCTCGGGGACAGTTTTGAATACGCAGTATTTT.

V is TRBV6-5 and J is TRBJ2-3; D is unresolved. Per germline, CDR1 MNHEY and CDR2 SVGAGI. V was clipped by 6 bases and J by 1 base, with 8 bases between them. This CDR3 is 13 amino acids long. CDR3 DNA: TGTGCCAGCAGAAACTCTGGCACAGATACGCAGTATTTT. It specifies CASRNSGTDTQYF.

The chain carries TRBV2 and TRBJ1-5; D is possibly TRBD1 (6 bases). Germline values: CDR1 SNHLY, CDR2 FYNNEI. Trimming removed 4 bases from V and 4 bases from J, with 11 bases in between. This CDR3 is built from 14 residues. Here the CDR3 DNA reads TGTGCCAGCAGTGTGGGGGCGGCGAATCAGCCCCAGCATTTT. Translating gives CASSVGAANQPQHF.

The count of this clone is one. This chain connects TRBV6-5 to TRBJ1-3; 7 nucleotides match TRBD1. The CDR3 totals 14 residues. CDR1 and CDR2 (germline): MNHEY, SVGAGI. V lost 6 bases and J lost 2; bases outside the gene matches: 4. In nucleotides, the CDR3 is TGTGCCAGCAGAGGGACAGCCGCTGGAAACACCATATATTTT. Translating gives CASRGTAAGNTIYF.